Listed below are T cell receptor beta chains from one sample, sequenced in a study of human T cells and chemical hapten exposure. MiXCR was run by TCRdb on the 5' RACE reads, yielding one entry per CDR3 protein. Among under 100,000 distinct CDR3 sequences listed, around 15% were seen once. The receptors were gathered from a female donor in good health. Each CDR3 is given without its conserved first and last residue.

V,CDR3
TRBV30,AWLVAGGPTDTQY
TRBV9,ASSVDGRGLRNTEAF
TRBV3-1,ASSQDRAGSGNTIY
TRBV6-6,ASSPGRNSGNTIY
TRBV6-6,ASSYGLAGNNEQF
TRBV7-2,ASSPSQGGYGYT
TRBV20-1,SATGVTGDYEQC
TRBV20-1,SAELVGAGEQY
TRBV29-1,SVLGGAGSTEAF
TRBV29-1,NLTSNEQY
TRBV2,ASSGETYEQY
TRBV5-1,ASSLEAGHYYEQY
TRBV29-1,SAIRQEDYGYT
TRBV23-1,ASSQSKGDCGKETQY